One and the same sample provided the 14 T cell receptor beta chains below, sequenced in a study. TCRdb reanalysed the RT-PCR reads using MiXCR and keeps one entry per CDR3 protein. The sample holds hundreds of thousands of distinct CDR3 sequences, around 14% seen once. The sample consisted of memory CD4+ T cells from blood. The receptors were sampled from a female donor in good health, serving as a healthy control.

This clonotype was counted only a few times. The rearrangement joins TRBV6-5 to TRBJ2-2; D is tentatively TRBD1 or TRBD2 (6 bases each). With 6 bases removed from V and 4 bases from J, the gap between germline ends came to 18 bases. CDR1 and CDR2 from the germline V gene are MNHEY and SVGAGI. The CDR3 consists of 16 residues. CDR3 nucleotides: TGTGCCAGCAGCCCCCGCACAGGGCGGGGCACCGGGGAGCTGTTTTTT. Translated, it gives CASSPRTGRGTGELFF.

The CDR3: CASSPLISSGNTIYF. The CDR3 DNA follows: TGTGCCAGCAGCCCATTGATCAGCTCTGGAAACACCATATATTTT. This rearrangement joins TRBV7-2 to TRBJ1-3; D gene uncertain. Per germline, CDR1 SGHTA and CDR2 FQGNSA. The CDR3 is 15 residues long. V was pared by 5 bases and J by 0 bases, with 11 bases between.

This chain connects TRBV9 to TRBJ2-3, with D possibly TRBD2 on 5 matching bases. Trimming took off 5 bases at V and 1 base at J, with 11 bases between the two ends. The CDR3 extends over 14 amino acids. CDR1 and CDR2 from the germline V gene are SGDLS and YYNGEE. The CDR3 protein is CASRRESGTDTQYF. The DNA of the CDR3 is TGTGCCAGCAGGAGGGAAAGTGGCACAGATACGCAGTATTTT.

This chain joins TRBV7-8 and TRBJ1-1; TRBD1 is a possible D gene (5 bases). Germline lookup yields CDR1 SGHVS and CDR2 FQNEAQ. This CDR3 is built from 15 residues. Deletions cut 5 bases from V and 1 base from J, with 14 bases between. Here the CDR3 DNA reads TGTGCCAGCAGCCGAGGGGTGGAGGCGAACACTGAAGCTTTCTTT. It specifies CASSRGVEANTEAFF.

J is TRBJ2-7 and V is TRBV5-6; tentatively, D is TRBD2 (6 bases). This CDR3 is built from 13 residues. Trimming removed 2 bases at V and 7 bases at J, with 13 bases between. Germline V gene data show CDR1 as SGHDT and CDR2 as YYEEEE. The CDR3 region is CASSFLSGREQYF. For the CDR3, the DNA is TGTGCCAGCAGCTTTCTCTCGGGGAGGGAGCAGTACTTC.

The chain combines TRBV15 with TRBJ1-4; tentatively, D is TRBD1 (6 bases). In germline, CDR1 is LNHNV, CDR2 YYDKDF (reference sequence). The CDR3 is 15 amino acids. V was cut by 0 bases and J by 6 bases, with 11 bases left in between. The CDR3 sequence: CATSRDGGADEKLFF. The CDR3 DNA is TGTGCCACCAGCAGAGATGGGGGGGCGGATGAAAAACTGTTTTTT.

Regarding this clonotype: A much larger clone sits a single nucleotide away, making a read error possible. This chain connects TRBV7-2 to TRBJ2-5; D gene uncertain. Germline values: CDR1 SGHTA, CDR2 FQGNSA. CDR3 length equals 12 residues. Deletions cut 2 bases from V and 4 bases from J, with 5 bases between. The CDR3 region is CTSSLRAETQYF. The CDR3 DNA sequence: TGTACCAGCAGCTTAAGGGCAGAGACCCAGTACTTC.

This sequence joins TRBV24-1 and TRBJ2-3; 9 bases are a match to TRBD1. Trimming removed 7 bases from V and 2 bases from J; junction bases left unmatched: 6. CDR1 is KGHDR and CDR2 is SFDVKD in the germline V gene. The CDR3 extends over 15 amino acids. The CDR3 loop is CATRRQGVPTDTQYF. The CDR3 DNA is TGTGCCACCAGGCGACAGGGGGTGCCCACAGATACGCAGTATTTT.

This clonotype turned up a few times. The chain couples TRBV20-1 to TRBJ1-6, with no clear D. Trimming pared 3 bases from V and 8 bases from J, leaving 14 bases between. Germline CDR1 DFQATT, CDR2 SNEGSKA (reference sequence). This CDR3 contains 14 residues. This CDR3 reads CSASGGPGDSPLHF. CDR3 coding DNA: TGCAGTGCTAGTGGCGGGCCTGGAGATTCACCCCTCCACTTT.

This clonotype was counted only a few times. DNA for the CDR3: TGTGCCAGCAGACCCGGACTAGCGGGAGCCGAGCAGTACTTC. This encodes CASRPGLAGAEQYF. The V call is TRBV9, the J call TRBJ2-7, with 13 bases that match TRBD2. The CDR3 spans 14 residues. From germline, CDR1 is SGDLS and CDR2 YYNGEE. Trimming removed 5 bases from V and 6 bases from J; junction bases left unmatched: 5.

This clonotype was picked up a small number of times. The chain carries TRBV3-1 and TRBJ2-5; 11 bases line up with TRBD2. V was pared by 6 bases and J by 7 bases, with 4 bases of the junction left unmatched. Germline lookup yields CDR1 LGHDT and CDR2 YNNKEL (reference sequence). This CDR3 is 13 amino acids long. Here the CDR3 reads CASRRTSGGTQYF. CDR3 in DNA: TGTGCCAGCAGAAGAACTAGCGGGGGGACCCAGTACTTC.

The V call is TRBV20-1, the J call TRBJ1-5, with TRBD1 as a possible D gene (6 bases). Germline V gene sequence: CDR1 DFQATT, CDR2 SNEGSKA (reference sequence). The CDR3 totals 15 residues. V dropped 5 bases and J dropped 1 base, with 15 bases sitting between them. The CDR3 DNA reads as TGCAGTGCTCCCCCCACAGGGCTCAGCAATCAGCCCCAGCATTTT. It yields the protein CSAPPTGLSNQPQHF.

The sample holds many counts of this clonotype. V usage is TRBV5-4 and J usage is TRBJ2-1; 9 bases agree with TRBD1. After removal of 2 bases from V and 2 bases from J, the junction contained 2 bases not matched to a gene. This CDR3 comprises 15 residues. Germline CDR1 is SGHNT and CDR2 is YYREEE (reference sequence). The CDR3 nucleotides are TGTGCCAGCAGCTTCGGACAGGGGACCTACAATGAGCAGTTCTTC. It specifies CASSFGQGTYNEQFF.

This chain's CDR3 is CASSPGGAEVEAFF. The CDR3 DNA reads TGTGCCAGCAGCCCAGGGGGCGCGGAGGTTGAAGCTTTCTTT. The chain links TRBV11-3 to TRBJ1-1, with TRBD1 matching 8 bases. J was trimmed by 7 bases and V by 5 bases; bases with no gene match: 9. The length of the CDR3 is 14 residues. Germline CDR1 is SGHNT and CDR2 is YENEEA.